One sample yielded the 26 T cell receptor beta chains listed below, sequenced in a study of shared clonotypes between healthy human individuals. Sequenced by immunoSEQ multiplex PCR; TCRdb stores in-frame clones only, minus some. The data show about 1,900,000 clones, with roughly 95% seen just once and 0.95% to 1.5% held by the top ten. Naive-designated CD8 cells lacked CD45RO, were positively enriched for CCR7, and omitted terminally differentiated effector memory CD45RA+ cells. Material: naive CD8+ T cells sorted from blood. These receptors came from a man younger than 35 in good health.

The V call is TRBV9, the J call TRBJ2-6; the match to TRBD2 covers 7 bases. CDR1 is SGDLS, CDR2 YYNGEE, per germline. The V and J ends lost 4 bases and 0 bases, in that order; junction bases with no gene match: 7. The CDR3 sequence is 17 residues long. CDR3 loop: CASSTGGISSGANVLTF. The CDR3, as DNA: TGTGCCAGCAGCACCGGGGGGATTTCCTCTGGGGCCAACGTCCTGACTTTC.

The V and J genes are TRBV7-9 and TRBJ2-2; the match to TRBD2 covers 7 bases. V lost 2 bases and J lost 5; bases outside the gene matches: 8. This CDR3 contains 16 residues. Per germline, CDR1 SEHNR and CDR2 FQNEAQ (reference sequence). CDR3 nucleotides: TGTGCCAGCAGCTTATGGCGGGAGCCCCGGACCGGGGAGCTGTTTTTT. Protein: CASSLWREPRTGELFF.

The J gene is TRBJ1-5, the V gene TRBV5-6; D gene ambiguous. The CDR3 runs 14 residues. Germline V gene data show CDR1 as SGHDT and CDR2 as YYEEEE. The V end was cut by 1 base, the J end by 3 bases, with 8 bases between. The CDR3 region is CASSLRADNQPQHF. For the CDR3, the DNA is TGTGCCAGCAGCTTGAGGGCAGACAATCAGCCCCAGCATTTT.

Points on this clone: Other DNA variants within this sample encode the same CDR3. CDR3 region: CAWSVLGDEQFF. DNA for the CDR3: TGTGCCTGGAGTGTACTCGGAGACGAGCAGTTCTTC. This chain joins TRBV30 and TRBJ2-1, with no clear D. This CDR3 has 12 residues. The germline V gene has CDR1 GTSNPN and CDR2 SVGIG (reference sequence). Deletions cut 0 bases from V and 10 bases from J, with 10 bases between.

V usage is TRBV7-2 and J usage is TRBJ1-6; D is unclear. CDR3 size: 14 residues. Deletions cut 5 bases from V and 0 bases from J, with 5 bases between. The germline CDR1 and CDR2 sequences are SGHTA and FQGNSA. CDR3 in DNA: TGTGCCAGCAGCGTGAGCTCCTATAATTCACCCCTCCACTTT. Protein sequence: CASSVSSYNSPLHF.

The chain couples TRBV27 to TRBJ2-1; D gene ambiguous. This CDR3 has 14 residues. Germline V lookup: CDR1 MNHEY, CDR2 SMNVEV (reference sequence). V lost 3 bases, J lost 0 bases, and 6 bases lay in between. CDR3 amino acids: CASSFTASYNEQFF. CDR3 sequence (DNA): TGTGCCAGCAGTTTTACAGCCTCCTACAATGAGCAGTTCTTC.

This chain links TRBV14 with TRBJ1-1, with D hard to call. The CDR3 loop spans 13 amino acids. Per germline, CDR1 SGHDN and CDR2 FVKESK. Trimming stripped 8 bases from V and 1 base from J, with 11 bases between. The CDR3 protein is CASRPAANTEAFF. The CDR3, as DNA: TGTGCCAGCCGGCCGGCAGCGAACACTGAAGCTTTCTTT.

The chain uses TRBV9 and TRBJ2-1; 9 nucleotides agree with TRBD2. Germline values: CDR1 SGDLS, CDR2 YYNGEE. V was pared by 3 bases and J by 2 bases, with 3 bases of the junction left unmatched. The CDR3 runs 15 residues. The CDR3 loop is CASSDSGGPYNEQFF. Here the CDR3 DNA reads TGTGCCAGCAGCGATAGCGGGGGCCCCTACAATGAGCAGTTCTTC.

This rearrangement joins TRBV7-2 to TRBJ2-1; 9 bases are a match to TRBD2. Germline loops: CDR1 SGHTA, CDR2 FQGNSA. The CDR3 runs 15 residues. V gave up 5 bases and J gave up 7 bases; unmatched junction bases: 9. CDR3 protein: CASSTGSGRGNEQFF. The CDR3 region has the DNA TGTGCCAGCAGCACTGGTAGCGGGAGAGGTAATGAGCAGTTCTTC.

This sequence joins TRBV5-6 and TRBJ2-7; no clear D. V was pared by 0 bases and J by 2 bases, with 6 bases between. This CDR3 has 13 residues. The germline gives CDR1 SGHDT, CDR2 YYEEEE. CDR3 in amino acids: CASSLEAPYEQYF. The DNA of the CDR3 is TGTGCCAGCAGCTTGGAGGCCCCCTACGAGCAGTACTTC.

On this clone itself: The sample holds other DNA sequences that translate to the same CDR3. CDR3 nucleotide sequence: TGTGCCAGCAGTTACTCGGAGGGGACCTATGGCTACACCTTC. Its translation: CASSYSEGTYGYTF. The genes are TRBV6-6 and TRBJ1-2, with a possible D match to TRBD1 (5 bases). The V end lost 0 bases, the J end lost 4 bases, and 9 bases lay between the germline ends. This CDR3 has 14 residues. Per germline, CDR1 MNHNY and CDR2 SVGAGI (reference sequence).

The chain couples TRBV4-3 to TRBJ2-7; 8 bases fit TRBD1. With 4 bases clipped from V and 2 bases from J, the junction kept 7 bases outside the gene matches. This CDR3 spans 15 amino acids. Germline values: CDR1 LGHNA, CDR2 YSLEER. CDR3 protein: CASSPSGTGAYEQYF. The CDR3 nucleotides read TGCGCCAGCAGCCCCTCCGGGACAGGAGCCTACGAGCAGTACTTC.

The chain employs TRBV21-1 and TRBJ2-3; TRBD1 is the table's D call, not checked against the DNA. TRBV21-1 is a documented pseudogene. CDR3 length: 16 amino acids. Here the CDR3 DNA reads TGTGCCAGCGGCCGAGGACAGCGATTATCCACAGATACGCAGTATTTT. This gives the protein CASGRGQRLSTDTQYF.

This clone was picked up one time. Here the CDR3 DNA reads TGCGCCAGCAGCCAAGCGGACAGGGAGGGCTACGAGCAGTACTTC. It is translated as CASSQADREGYEQYF. The chain links TRBV4-1 to TRBJ2-7; maybe TRBD1 (8 bases). Germline V CDR1 and CDR2: MGHRA, YSYEKL. The length of the CDR3 is 15 residues. V was cut by 1 base and J by 3 bases, with 13 bases left in between.

The chain combines TRBV5-6 with TRBJ2-2; a possible D gene is TRBD1 (7 bases). The germline V and J ends were trimmed by 3 bases and 4 bases, with 16 bases remaining between them. In germline, CDR1 is SGHDT, CDR2 YYEEEE. CDR3 length equals 16 residues. CDR3 sequence (DNA): TGTGCCAGCAGCTCCGGAGGGGGCGCGATCACCGGGGAGCTGTTTTTT. Its protein is CASSSGGGAITGELFF.

This rearrangement joins TRBV4-3 to TRBJ1-2, with TRBD1 as a possible D gene (5 bases). Germline values: CDR1 LGHNA, CDR2 YSLEER. V was cut by 3 bases and J by 7 bases, with 24 bases left in between. This CDR3 has 17 amino acids. DNA for the CDR3: TGCGCCAGCAGCCAGGCCCTTGGGGGGGGTGAGATGAGTGGCTACACCTTC. Protein product: CASSQALGGGEMSGYTF.

The gene calls are TRBV6-1 and TRBJ2-1, with 7 bases aligning to TRBD1. The CDR3 is 16 amino acids. CDR1 and CDR2 (germline): MNHNS, SASEGT. V shed 2 bases, J shed 3 bases, and the junction held 7 bases outside the gene matches. In nucleotides, the CDR3 is TGTGCCAGCAGTGAATTGGGGACAGAGAACTACAATGAGCAGTTCTTC. Its protein is CASSELGTENYNEQFF.

The chain joins TRBV6-1 to TRBJ1-5; D possibly corresponds to TRBD1 (5 bases). Germline loops: CDR1 MNHNS, CDR2 SASEGT. This CDR3 spans 12 amino acids. Deletions cut 11 bases from V and 1 base from J, with 9 bases between. The CDR3 DNA reads TGTGCCGGGGCACAGAGCAATCAGCCCCAGCATTTT. It is translated as CAGAQSNQPQHF.

The count of this clone is one. The same CDR3 can be traced to other DNA sequences in this sample. The CDR3 loop reads CASSLSGNYNEQFF. The CDR3 bases are TGTGCCAGCAGCCTTAGTGGCAACTACAATGAGCAGTTCTTC. This sequence joins TRBV27 and TRBJ2-1; unclear D gene. This CDR3 comprises 14 residues. Germline V gene lookup returns CDR1 MNHEY and CDR2 SMNVEV (reference sequence). V was cut by 6 bases and J by 3 bases, with 12 bases left in between.

The V call is TRBV5-1, the J call TRBJ2-1; tentative D call: TRBD2 (6 bases). Trimming pared 4 bases from V and 0 bases from J, leaving 11 bases between. The CDR3 spans 15 residues. From germline, CDR1 is SGHRS and CDR2 YFSETQ. CDR3 coding DNA: TGCGCCAGCAGCAACGACGGGAGCTCCTACAATGAGCAGTTCTTC. Protein: CASSNDGSSYNEQFF.

The chain joins TRBV9 to TRBJ2-7; TRBD2 matches at 8 bases. V shed 3 bases, J shed 7 bases, and the junction held 6 bases outside the gene matches. CDR1 is SGDLS and CDR2 is YYNGEE in the germline V gene. The CDR3 totals 13 residues. The CDR3 is CASSATGTSEQYF. CDR3 coding DNA: TGTGCCAGCAGCGCTACGGGGACTAGTGAGCAGTACTTC.

The V call is TRBV6-1, the J call TRBJ2-7; 10 nucleotides match TRBD2. The length of the CDR3 is 14 residues. V was clipped by 11 bases and J by 5 bases; unmatched bases: 12. Per germline, CDR1 MNHNS and CDR2 SASEGT. CDR3 nucleotides: TGTGCCGGTGGCAATCTAGCGGGAGAGGACGAGCAGTACTTC. As protein: CAGGNLAGEDEQYF.

The chain is built from TRBV7-3 and TRBJ2-6; D not certain. This CDR3 is 15 amino acids long. Trimming removed 2 bases at V and 0 bases at J, with 5 bases between. The germline V gene encodes CDR1 SGHTA and CDR2 FQGTGA. The CDR3 DNA follows: TGTGCCAGCAGCTTAGGCCACTCTGGGGCCAACGTCCTGACTTTC. Protein: CASSLGHSGANVLTF.

The rearrangement uses TRBV9 and TRBJ1-6; D is ambiguous. CDR1 and CDR2 (germline): SGDLS, YYNGEE. The CDR3 has 13 residues. With 0 bases removed from V and 9 bases from J, the gap between germline ends came to 7 bases. DNA of the CDR3: TGTGCCAGCAGCGTAGGCCCCGTTTCACCCCTCCACTTT. Translation: CASSVGPVSPLHF.

The chain recombines TRBV18 with TRBJ2-2; no clear D gene. The germline V gene has CDR1 KGHSH and CDR2 LQKENI. The V end was cut by 5 bases, the J end by 6 bases, with 10 bases between. The CDR3 spans 13 residues. The chain's CDR3 is CASSESGAGELFF. CDR3 nucleotide sequence: TGTGCCAGCTCAGAGTCTGGAGCCGGGGAGCTGTTTTTT.

The chain joins TRBV19 to TRBJ1-2; TRBD1 aligns across 7 bases. Germline values: CDR1 LNHDA, CDR2 SQIVND (reference sequence). Trimming at V came to 4 bases and at J to 4 bases, leaving 3 bases not matched to a gene. The CDR3 contains 13 residues. The CDR3 spells CASSSRDSYGYTF. The CDR3 DNA follows: TGTGCCAGTAGTAGCCGGGACAGCTATGGCTACACCTTC. The whole variable domain, filled in from reference TRBV19 and TRBJ1-2, reads DGGITQSPKYLFRKEGQNVTLSCEQNLNHDAMYWYRQDPGQGLRLIYYSQIVNDFQKGDIAEGYSVSREKKESFPLTVTSAQKNPTAFYLCASSSRDSYGYTFGSGTRLTVV.